This T cell receptor beta chain was retrieved from a study of OX40 agonist ivuxolimab in advanced cancers. As for the study in general: Enrolled patients in dose escalation had cancers that were hepatocellular carcinoma, melanoma, renal cell or head and neck cancer.

The study's findings and limits: CD8+ T cells were the subset that, on average, had more expanded clones than CD4+.

This CDR3 contains 16 residues. Trimming took off 3 bases at V and 6 bases at J, with 18 bases between the two ends. In germline, CDR1 is LNHDA, CDR2 SQIVND (reference sequence). Exclusion applied to patients with autoimmune disease history or systemic immunosuppression. With baseline, cycle 4 day 1, and cycle 7 day 1 as timepoints, blood was sampled. Worth noting for this clone: Its specificity is not known.

TCRdb's copy holds only in-frame clones and misses some; the assay was immunoSEQ multiplex PCR. The sample has some 90,000 clones; about nine tenths are singletons. Specimen: CD4+ or CD8+ T cells sorted from blood, collected in a trial of the OX40 agonist ivuxolimab. V usage is TRBV19 and J usage is TRBJ2-4; possibly TRBD2 for D (5 bases). This receptor was obtained from an adult with an advanced solid tumor such as melanoma, head and neck, liver or kidney cancer. The CDR3 DNA reads TGTGCCAGTAGTATTTTTGTGGGAGAGTTGTTAAACATTCAGTACTTC. Amino acid sequence: CASSIFVGELLNIQYF.